This record covers a single TCR beta chain. What it recognizes is unknown. The PCR had 60 Vbeta and 13 Jbeta primers. Sequencing used immunoSEQ multiplex PCR; TCRdb keeps in-frame clones, though not all of them. This table holds 120,000 or so clones, less than 90% found once. The data belong to a study of cytomegalovirus exposure and HLA in healthy donors. Overall study context: The Caucasian-associated ancestry cluster contained about four fifths of the approximately 410 genotyped donors. Study-wide results and caveats: Productive status was seen about 90% or about 30% of the time for most TCR beta V segments in an earlier analysis. Rarity marked most TCR sequences, yet some public TCRs occurred in many donors.

Looked up from germline, CDR1 is LGHNT and CDR2 is FRNRAP. CDR3 length: 17 amino acids. V lost 2 bases to trimming and J lost 0 bases, with 11 bases between them. Each donor was nominally healthy when sampled (though unrecorded immune exposures were likely). Sequenced: PBMCs. The clonotype was recovered from a man younger than 30 in good health and CMV-seropositive. The V call is TRBV12-5, the J call TRBJ2-6, with D hard to call. The CDR3 protein is CASGLSQASSGANVLTF. CDR3 sequence (DNA): TGTGCTAGTGGTTTGAGCCAGGCTTCCTCTGGGGCCAACGTCCTGACTTTC.